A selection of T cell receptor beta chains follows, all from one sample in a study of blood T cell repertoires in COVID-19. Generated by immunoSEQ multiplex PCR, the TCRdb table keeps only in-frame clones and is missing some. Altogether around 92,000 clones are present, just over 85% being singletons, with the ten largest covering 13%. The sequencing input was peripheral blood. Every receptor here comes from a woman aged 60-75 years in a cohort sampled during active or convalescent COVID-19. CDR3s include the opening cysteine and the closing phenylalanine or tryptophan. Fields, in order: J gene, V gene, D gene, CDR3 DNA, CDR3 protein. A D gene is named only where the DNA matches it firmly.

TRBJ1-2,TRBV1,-,TGCACCAGCAGCCCCACAGGGGGCTGTTATGGCTACACCTTC,CTSSPTGGCYGYTF
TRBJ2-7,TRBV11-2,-,TGTGCCAGCAGCACCACCTCAGGGAACCCGTCGAACGAGCAGTACTTC,CASSTTSGNPSNEQYF
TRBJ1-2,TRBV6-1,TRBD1,TGTGCCAGCAGTGAAGCGTGGGGGACAGCGTCTCTTTTCTCCTTC,CASSEAWGTASLFSF
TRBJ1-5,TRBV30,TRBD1,TGTGCCTGGAGCCTGGACAGGGAAAATCAGCCCCAGCATTTT,CAWSLDRENQPQHF
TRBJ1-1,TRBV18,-,TGTGCCAGCTCACCACCGGACAGCGTGAACACTGAAGCTTTCTTT,CASSPPDSVNTEAFF
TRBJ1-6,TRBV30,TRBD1,TGTGCCTGGAGTGGGACAGGGGAGAATTCACCCCTCCACTTT,CAWSGTGENSPLHF
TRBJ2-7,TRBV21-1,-,TGTGCCAGCAGCAAAGCAGAACAGGGGCCCTACGAGCAGTACTTC,CASSKAEQGPYEQYF
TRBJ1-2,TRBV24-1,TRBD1,TGTGCCACCAGTGATGGACAGGGGGCGAACTATGGCTACACCTTC,CATSDGQGANYGYTF
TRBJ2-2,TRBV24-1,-,TGTGCCACCAGTGATTTGGACTCAGCGAACACCGGGGAGCTGTTTTTT,CATSDLDSANTGELFF
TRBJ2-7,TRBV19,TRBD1,TGTGCCAGTAGGAAGACAGGGAGCTCCTACGAGCAGTACTTC,CASRKTGSSYEQYF